One T cell receptor (beta chain) is described in this entry. Using immunoSEQ multiplex PCR, the repertoire was profiled, and TCRdb retains in-frame clones only, with some absent. The table lists over 200,000 clones, 75% to 85% of them singletons. The sample belongs to a study of cytotoxic CD8 clonotypes in ibrutinib-treated CLL. The overall study: A mean of around 270,000 productive templates and tens of thousands of productive rearrangements was obtained per sample.

The junction had 3 bases not matched to a gene; V was cut back by 2 bases and J by 8 bases. CDR3 length equals 15 residues. CDR1 is LNHDA, CDR2 SQIVND, per germline (reference sequence). The sample in question was PBMCs, obtained after 12 months of ibrutinib treatment. The receptor was derived from a human donor with chronic lymphocytic leukemia. This rearrangement joins TRBV19 to TRBJ2-1; 13 nucleotides line up with TRBD2. The CDR3 here is CASSISGLAGYEQFF. CDR3 coding DNA: TGTGCCAGTAGTATATCGGGACTAGCGGGGTATGAGCAGTTCTTC.